This entry is about one TCR beta chain. The table lists this clonotype with many counts. Its cognate antigen has yet to be identified. Base quality data are lacking; no much larger clone is found one base away. The CDR3 runs 13 amino acids, cysteine and phenylalanine included. Kept here is only the CDR3 DNA, which spans 39 bases and is read in frame from base 1. At the junction V is shortened by 3 bases and J by 0 bases, with 3 bases in between. The TCR beta CDR3 regions were amplified from RNA transcripts. The TCR CDR3 was subjected to a first round of RT-PCR using the HTBI primer set and the Qiagen OneStep RT-PCR kit. A second multiplex PCR round built the libraries, followed by size selection and purification. The libraries were sequenced on an Illumina HiSeq2000 using paired-end 100 bp reads. The original pipeline was this. SOAPnuke was used to process the raw data, removing reads that contained adapters or uncalled bases, had a mean Phred below 15, or lacked an exact match to the constant primer or identifier. High-quality paired reads were merged using COPE v1.2.5, and each unique nucleotide sequence was defined as a clonotype. Clonotypes were aligned to IMGT TRBV, TRBD and TRBJ reference segments using MiTCR v1.1. Analysis was restricted to V-J combinations with a frequency above 0.0001, which covered 99.2% of repertoires. The TCS score was defined as the ratio of F50 (clonal expansion) to E x V (chaos), calculated using BLOSUM62-based TCRdist between CDR3 peptides within each V-J. Welch's t-statistics and random forest reduced 514 V-J features to 13, which were used in a naive Bayes classifier (R e1071). TCRdb reworked the public reads: Q25 trimming with fastp, MiXCR clone assembly, productive beta chains retained. All rows with the same CDR3 protein become a single entry with the most common DNA and genes. The authors' filters were not applied to this entry. The sample table lists a few hundred thousand distinct CDR3 sequences, over 10% of them with a count of one. Jointly, the top ten make up 9.2% of the sample.

Stable Graves' hyperthyroidism was defined as no progression to ophthalmopathy during 18 months of follow-up. Hyperthyroidism patients were aged 18 to 65 years and newly diagnosed, with disease duration of less than 2 months. Any patient with an uncontrolled infection, another autoimmune disease, pregnancy or lactation was excluded. Diagnoses were based on clinical symptoms, serum thyroxine and TRAb, thyroid ultrasound and orbital computed tomography. PBMCs were separated from under 11 ml of fresh peripheral blood using Ficoll-Paque density gradient centrifugation. Total RNA was extracted using Trizol reagent, and RNA quality was assessed on an Agilent 2100 Bioanalyzer. This sample is drawn from a study of T cells in Graves' hyperthyroidism and ophthalmopathy (dated by TCRdb to between 2018 and 2020). Some background on the complete study: Peripheral blood samples were taken at initial diagnosis, before any treatment was given. To identify TCR V-J signatures that set the groups apart, the researchers used a discovery cohort of roughly 100 patients, made up of 43 with Graves' ophthalmopathy and about 60 with stable Graves' hyperthyroidism. Prospective prediction of ophthalmopathy was tested in an independent validation cohort consisting of roughly 20 hyperthyroidism patients and more than 15 patients who later progressed to ophthalmopathy. The 100 or so discovery patients were randomly split 7:3 into training and test sets. The study also compared thyroid tissue and blood T-cell repertoires from roughly six Graves' hyperthyroidism patients. After sampling, hyperthyroidism patients received methimazole starting at 30 mg daily, and ophthalmopathy patients received high-dose intravenous methylprednisolone. The paper describes TCR Vbeta CDR3 sequencing of around 140 peripheral blood samples, made up of roughly 45 ophthalmopathy patients, some 80 hyperthyroidism patients and 17 progressor patients.

What the research found in general, with its limitations: In validation, the model predicted progression to ophthalmopathy a median of 6.5 months before onset, with approximately 70% sensitivity and about 75% specificity. Most expanded thyroid clonotypes (frequency above 0.001) were also detected in blood, a finding suggesting that blood repertoires may reflect thyroid immune responses. No statistical method was used to fix the sample size in advance, and group allocation was not hidden from the investigators. A 13 V-J signature model separated ophthalmopathy from stable hyperthyroidism, with nearly 90% sensitivity and about 81% specificity in cross-validation and 80%/75% in testing.

Sequenced input: blood. The receptor was isolated from a woman aged 18-29 years with Graves' hyperthyroidism. The chain is made from TRBV12-3 or TRBV12-4 and TRBJ1-5, with no reliable assignment of the D segment. The base sequence is TGTGCCAGCAGTTTCACTAGCAATCAGCCCCAGCATTTT. Translated, this is CASSFTSNQPQHF.